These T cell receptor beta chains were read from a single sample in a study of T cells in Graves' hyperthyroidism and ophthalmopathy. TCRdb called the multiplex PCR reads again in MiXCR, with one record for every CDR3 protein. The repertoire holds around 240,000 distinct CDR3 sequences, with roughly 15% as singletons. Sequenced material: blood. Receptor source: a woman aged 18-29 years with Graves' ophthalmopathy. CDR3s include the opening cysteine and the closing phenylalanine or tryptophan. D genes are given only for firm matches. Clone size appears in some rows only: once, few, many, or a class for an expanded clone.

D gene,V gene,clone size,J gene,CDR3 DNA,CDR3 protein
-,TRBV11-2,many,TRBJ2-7,TGTGCCAGCAGCATCTCCGGGCTTTACGAGCAGTACTTC,CASSISGLYEQYF
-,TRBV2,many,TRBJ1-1,TGTGCCAGCAGCCGAGAAAGGCCTAACACTGAAGCTTTCTTT,CASSRERPNTEAFF
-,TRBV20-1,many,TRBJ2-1,TGCAGTGCTAGAGACCCATACAACGAGCAGTTCTTC,CSARDPYNEQFF
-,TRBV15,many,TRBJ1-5,TGTGCCACCAGCTTAATGAGAGGGAGTAGCAATCAGCCCCAGCATTTT,CATSLMRGSSNQPQHF
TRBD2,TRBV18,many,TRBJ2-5,TGTGCCAGCTCACCATTGGCGGGAGTGATGGAGACCCAGTACTTC,CASSPLAGVMETQYF
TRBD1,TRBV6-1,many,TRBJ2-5,TGTGCCAGCAGTTCTGGACAGGGAATAGAGACCCAGTACTTC,CASSSGQGIETQYF
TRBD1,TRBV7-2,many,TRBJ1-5,TGTGCCAGCAGCTTAGCCCAGGGGGTTAGCAATCAGCCCCAGCATTTT,CASSLAQGVSNQPQHF
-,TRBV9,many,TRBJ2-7,TGTGCCAGCAGCCCCGGTTCGGGACGGACGTACGAGCAGTACTTC,CASSPGSGRTYEQYF
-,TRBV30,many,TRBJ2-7,TGTGCCTGGAGGTCCGGGACTGAGCAGTACTTC,CAWRSGTEQYF
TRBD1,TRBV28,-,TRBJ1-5,TGTGCCAGCAGTTCTCTCGGGACAGGGGGCGAGGATCAGCCCCAGCATTTT,CASSSLGTGGEDQPQHF
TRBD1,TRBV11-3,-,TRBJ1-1,TGTGCCAGCAGCTCCCGGGACAGGGAAGCTTTCTTT,CASSSRDREAFF
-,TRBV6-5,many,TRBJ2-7,TGTGCCAGCAGTTACTTGAATCCATTGGGCGACGAGCAGTACTTC,CASSYLNPLGDEQYF
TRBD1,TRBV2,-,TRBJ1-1,TGTGCCAGCAGTTCCGGGACAGCACCTAACACTGAAGCTTTCTTT,CASSSGTAPNTEAFF
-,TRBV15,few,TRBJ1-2,TGTGCCACCAGCAGAGATAATATAGCTGGCTACACCTTC,CATSRDNIAGYTF
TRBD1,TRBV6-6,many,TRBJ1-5,TGTGCCAGCAGTTACTCGATTGCGACAGGGGGCAATCAGCCCCAGCATTTT,CASSYSIATGGNQPQHF
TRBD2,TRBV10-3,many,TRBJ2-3,TGTGCCATCAGTGAGTCGGGGGGGATAACAGATACGCAGTATTTT,CAISESGGITDTQYF
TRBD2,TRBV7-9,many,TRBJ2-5,TGTGCCAGCAGCCCGAGTTATGGGGGGGAACGGGAGACCCAGTACTTC,CASSPSYGGERETQYF
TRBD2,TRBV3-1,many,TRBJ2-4,TGTGCCAGCAGCCAGATAGCGGGGGGGCCGATGGAAAACATTCAGTACTTC,CASSQIAGGPMENIQYF
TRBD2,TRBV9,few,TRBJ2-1,TGTGCCAGCAGCTTCCGGACTAGCGGGAGAATGGGTGAGCAGTTCTTC,CASSFRTSGRMGEQFF
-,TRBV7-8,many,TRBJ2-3,TGTGCCAGCAGCCCCCCCAGAGGTTCCACAGATACGCAGTATTTT,CASSPPRGSTDTQYF
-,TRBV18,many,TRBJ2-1,TGTGCCAGCTCACCAGGGGGGGGCAGATACAATGAGCAGTTCTTC,CASSPGGGRYNEQFF
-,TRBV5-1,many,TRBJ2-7,TGCGCCAGCAGCTTTGGCACTTCCTACGAGCAGTACTTC,CASSFGTSYEQYF
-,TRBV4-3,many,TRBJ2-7,TGCGCCAGCAGCCACCAGACCGGTACCTACGAGCAGTACTTC,CASSHQTGTYEQYF
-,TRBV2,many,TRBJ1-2,TGTGCCAGCAGTGACCCGGACTATGGCTACACCTTC,CASSDPDYGYTF
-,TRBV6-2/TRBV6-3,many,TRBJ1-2,TGTGCCAGCAGCCCACCCCACAGGGTCGTCTATGGCTACACCTTC,CASSPPHRVVYGYTF
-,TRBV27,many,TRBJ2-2,TGTGCCAGCAGTTTTTACCTCTCCGGGGAGCTGTTTTTT,CASSFYLSGELFF
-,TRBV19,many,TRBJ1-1,TGTGCCAGTAGCGATACGGGATCCCCGAACACTGAAGCTTTCTTT,CASSDTGSPNTEAFF
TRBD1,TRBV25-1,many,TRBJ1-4,TGTGCCAGCAGTGCGCCCGGGACAGTGAACAATGAAAAACTGTTTTTT,CASSAPGTVNNEKLFF
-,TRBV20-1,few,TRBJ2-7,TGCAGTGCTAGCCCGGACAGACGATACGAGCAGTACTTC,CSASPDRRYEQYF
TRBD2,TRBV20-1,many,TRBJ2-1,TGCAGTGCTAGTGAGCTAGCGGGAGGGCCCAACAATGAGCAGTTCTTC,CSASELAGGPNNEQFF
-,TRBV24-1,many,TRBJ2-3,TGTGCCACCAGTGCGGATTCGATAACTGGCACAGATACGCAGTATTTT,CATSADSITGTDTQYF
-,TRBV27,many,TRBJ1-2,TGTGCCAGCAGAAAGACGGCGAAGGGAGGCTACACCTTC,CASRKTAKGGYTF
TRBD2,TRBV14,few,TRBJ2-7,TGTGCCAGCAGCCCGGGAGGAGGGAAGAGGAACGAGCAGTACTTC,CASSPGGGKRNEQYF
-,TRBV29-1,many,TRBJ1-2,TGCAGCGTTGAATGGGCGTCAACCTATGGCTACACCTTC,CSVEWASTYGYTF
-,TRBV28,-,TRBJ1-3,TGTGCCAGCAGTCGTCGTAGCGGGGCTGCTGGAAACACCATATATTTT,CASSRRSGAAGNTIYF
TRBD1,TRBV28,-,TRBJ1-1,TGTGCCAGCACCTGGGACAGGACAAACACTGAAGCTTTCTTT,CASTWDRTNTEAFF
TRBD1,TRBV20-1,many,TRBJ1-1,TGCAGTGCTAGAGGGGACAGGGAAACTGAAGCTTTCTTT,CSARGDRETEAFF
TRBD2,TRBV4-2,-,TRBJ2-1,TGTGCCAGCACGTTAAAGTCCGGGACTAGCGGGAGGTATGAGCAGTTCTTC,CASTLKSGTSGRYEQFF
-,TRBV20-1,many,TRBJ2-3,TGCAGTGCTAGGGGGACTCACACAGATACGCAGTATTTT,CSARGTHTDTQYF
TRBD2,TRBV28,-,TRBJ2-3,TGTGCCAGCAGTTATCTGGTGGCGAGCGGGATTAGTAAGTGGAGCACAGATACGCAGTATTTT,CASSYLVASGISKWSTDTQYF
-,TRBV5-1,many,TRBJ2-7,TGCGCCAGCAGCGTTAAACAGGGCTACGAGCAGTACTTC,CASSVKQGYEQYF
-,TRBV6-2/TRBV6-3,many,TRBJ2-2,TGTGCCAGCAGTCTTAGCGGACCCACCGGGGAGCTGTTTTTT,CASSLSGPTGELFF
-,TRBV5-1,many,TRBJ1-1,TGCGCCAGCAGCTCCCCGGGGGGACGGAGTGAAGCTTTCTTT,CASSSPGGRSEAFF
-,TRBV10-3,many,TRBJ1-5,TGTGCCACGGGGCAAGGACAGATTAGCAATCAGCCCCAGCATTTT,CATGQGQISNQPQHF
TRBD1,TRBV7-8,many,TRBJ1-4,TGTGCCAGCAGCTTAGCGGTAGGACAGGACCCTGAAAAACTGTTTTTT,CASSLAVGQDPEKLFF
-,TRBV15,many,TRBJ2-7,TGTGCCACCAGCATACCTGGGATGCTCTACGAGCAGTACTTC,CATSIPGMLYEQYF
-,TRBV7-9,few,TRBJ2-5,TGTGCCAGCAGCACAAGTGTCTTACAAGAGACCCAGTACTTC,CASSTSVLQETQYF
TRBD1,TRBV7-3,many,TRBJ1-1,TGTGCCAGCAGCCAAGACAGGGGGCGGACTGAAGCTTTCTTT,CASSQDRGRTEAFF
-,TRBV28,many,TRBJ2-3,TGTGCCAGCAGTTCGGAGAGGGGTGGAGCAGATACGCAGTATTTT,CASSSERGGADTQYF
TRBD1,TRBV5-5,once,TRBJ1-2,TGTGCCAGCAGCTCACAGGGGGCGAAGGGTGGCTACACCTTC,CASSSQGAKGGYTF
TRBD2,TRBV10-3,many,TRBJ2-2,TGTGCCATCAGTGATTTCCAGCGGGACTTTAGGACCGGGGAGCTGTTTTTT,CAISDFQRDFRTGELFF
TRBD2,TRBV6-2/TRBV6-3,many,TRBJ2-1,TGTGCCAGCAGTTTTCGGACTAGCGGGGTGAATAATGAGCAGTTCTTC,CASSFRTSGVNNEQFF
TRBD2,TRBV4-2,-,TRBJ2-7,TGTGCCAGCAGCCAAGATCTCAGGGGACTAGCGGGTCCGGGGGACGAGCAGTACTTC,CASSQDLRGLAGPGDEQYF
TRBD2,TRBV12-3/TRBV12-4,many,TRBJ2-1,TGTGCCAGCAGTTTTTTGACTAGCCTCTACAATGAGCAGTTCTTC,CASSFLTSLYNEQFF
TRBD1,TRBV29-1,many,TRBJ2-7,TGCAGCGTTGAAAAGGGGGCGGACGAGCAGTACTTC,CSVEKGADEQYF
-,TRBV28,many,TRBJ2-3,TGTGCCAGCAAGTTGTCAATCGGACGAACCACAAATACGCAGTATTTT,CASKLSIGRTTNTQYF
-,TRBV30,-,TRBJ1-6,TGTGCCTGGAGTCCGATTAATTCACCCCTCCACTTT,CAWSPINSPLHF